The 17 T cell receptor beta chains reported below all come from one sample, sequenced in a study of immune evolution from preneoplasia to lung adenocarcinoma. TCRdb's copy holds only in-frame clones and misses some; the assay was immunoSEQ multiplex PCR. The profile shows around 4,100 clones, 86% of them singletons. Sequences were obtained from FFPE minimally invasive lung adenocarcinoma tissue. Source of these receptors: a donor older than 65 with lung adenocarcinoma.

This chain links TRBV7-2 with TRBJ2-7; D remains ambiguous. The V and J ends lost 1 base and 4 bases respectively, with 8 bases between them. CDR1 is SGHTA, CDR2 FQGNSA, per germline. The CDR3 sequence is 13 residues long. The chain's CDR3 is CASSLVVNYEQYF. DNA of the CDR3: TGTGCCAGCAGCTTAGTAGTAAATTACGAGCAGTACTTC.

The chain couples TRBV9 to TRBJ2-1; D is undetermined. Germline CDR1 is SGDLS and CDR2 is YYNGEE. There are 17 residues in the CDR3. Trimming cost V 1 base and J 0 bases, with 14 bases left between them. The CDR3 spells CASSVQSPVNSYNEQFF. In nucleotides, the CDR3 is TGTGCCAGCAGCGTACAATCCCCGGTGAACTCCTACAATGAGCAGTTCTTC.

This chain links TRBV30 with TRBJ2-2; the match to TRBD1 covers 9 bases. V gave up 4 bases and J gave up 7 bases; unmatched junction bases: 1. CDR1 and CDR2 (germline): GTSNPN, SVGIG (reference sequence). The CDR3 has 12 amino acids. CDR3 protein: CAWNRGHGELFF. CDR3 sequence (DNA): TGTGCCTGGAACAGGGGGCACGGGGAGCTGTTTTTT.

The chain uses TRBV30 and TRBJ2-1, with 11 nucleotides matching TRBD2. Germline V gene lookup returns CDR1 GTSNPN and CDR2 SVGIG (reference sequence). This CDR3 has 15 amino acids. J lost 3 bases, V lost 2 bases, and 3 bases had no gene match. CDR3 residues: CAWSLSGRDYNEQFF. CDR3 sequence (DNA): TGTGCCTGGAGTCTTAGCGGGAGGGACTACAATGAGCAGTTCTTC.

The J gene is TRBJ2-5, the V gene TRBV4-3; D unclear. Germline CDR1 reads LGHNA; CDR2 reads YSLEER. The CDR3 length is 14 residues. The V end lost 0 bases, the J end lost 5 bases, and 10 bases lay between the germline ends. The CDR3 DNA reads as TGCGCCAGCAGCCAAGAGTCCAGCAGGGAGACCCAGTACTTC. Its protein is CASSQESSRETQYF.

This clone was seen only once. The V call is TRBV7-2, the J call TRBJ2-1; D is uncertain. V lost 1 base and J 15 bases, leaving 13 bases between the germline ends. This CDR3 region has 12 residues. Germline V lookup: CDR1 SGHTA, CDR2 FQGNSA. CDR3 nucleotides: TGTGCCAGCAGCTTAGATGTCTATATACGGTTCTTC. It is translated as CASSLDVYIRFF.

V gene TRBV5-5 combines with J gene TRBJ2-3; possible D gene TRBD2, 5 bases. CDR1 SGHKS and CDR2 YYEKEE come from the germline V gene (reference sequence). CDR3 length equals 17 residues. Trimming pared 0 bases from V and 1 base from J, leaving 15 bases between. The DNA for the CDR3 is TGTGCCAGCAGCTTGGAGTTGGACGAGGGAGGCACAGATACGCAGTATTTT. Its translation is CASSLELDEGGTDTQYF.

The chain has TRBV29-1 and TRBJ2-1; TRBD2 matches at 9 bases. Germline V gene lookup returns CDR1 SQVTM and CDR2 ANQGSEA. This CDR3 contains 16 residues. Unmatched junction bases numbered 9, after V lost 4 bases and J lost 2 bases. This CDR3 reads CSVVAGGPPTYNEQFF. CDR3 coding DNA: TGCAGCGTTGTTGCGGGAGGGCCCCCCACCTACAATGAGCAGTTCTTC.

This clone appeared once. The rearrangement links TRBV21-1 to TRBJ1-4; TRBD1 is taken as the D call from the table, unchecked against the DNA. TRBV21-1 is reported as a pseudogene. The CDR3 consists of 16 residues. The CDR3 DNA reads TGTGCCAGCAGCCGGTGTAGAGGACAGGGAAATGAAAAACTGTTTTTT. This encodes CASSRCRGQGNEKLFF.

The chain is built from TRBV6-5 and TRBJ2-3; 8 nucleotides agree with TRBD2. The CDR3 is 16 amino acids. The V and J ends lost 4 bases and 5 bases, in that order; junction bases with no gene match: 11. Germline-derived CDR1 and CDR2 are MNHEY and SVGAGI. The CDR3 region has the DNA TGTGCCAGCAGTTCGCCGCGAGCGGGGGCAGGAGATACGCAGTATTTT. Protein sequence: CASSSPRAGAGDTQYF.

This chain uses TRBV2 with TRBJ2-2; 7 positions match TRBD2. The CDR3 sequence is 13 residues long. Losses at the gene ends were 9 bases for V and 6 bases for J; bases not matched to a gene: 7. CDR1 is SNHLY, CDR2 FYNNEI, per germline. CDR3 nucleotides: TGTGCCAGAAGGACTAGGAGCGCCGGGGAGCTGTTTTTT. It is translated as CARRTRSAGELFF.

A single count supports this clone. The chain links TRBV29-1 to TRBJ2-7; D might be TRBD2 (5 bases). V dropped 6 bases and J dropped 1 base, with 16 bases sitting between them. Germline V lookup: CDR1 SQVTM, CDR2 ANQGSEA. The CDR3 runs 14 residues. CDR3 nucleotide sequence: TGCAGCGTAGCGAGAGGGCCTTCTTCCTACGAGCAGTACTTC. Translation: CSVARGPSSYEQYF.

The CDR3, as DNA: TGTGCCAGCAGCACCTTGACAGGGGGGAACACTGAAGCTTTCTTT. It is translated as CASSTLTGGNTEAFF. J is TRBJ1-1 and V is TRBV7-6, with 9 nucleotides matching TRBD1. V trimming: 5 bases; J trimming: 1 base; junction bases outside the gene matches: 5. The CDR3 contains 15 residues. Germline loops: CDR1 SGHVS, CDR2 FNYEAQ.

The V gene is TRBV5-8, the J gene TRBJ2-5; D is possibly TRBD2 (5 bases). Germline assignment: CDR1 SGHTS and CDR2 YDEGEE. The CDR3 extends over 15 amino acids. V gave up 4 bases and J gave up 5 bases, with 18 bases separating them. As DNA, the CDR3 is TGTGCCAGCAGCCCGGGGTTCGGGGATTCGGAGACCCAGTACTTC. Its protein product is CASSPGFGDSETQYF.

This chain uses TRBV7-9 with TRBJ1-2, with D uncertain. Germline CDR1 and CDR2: SEHNR and FQNEAQ (reference sequence). The V end was cut by 5 bases, the J end by 1 base, with 5 bases between. The CDR3 loop spans 12 amino acids. This CDR3 is CASSDGNYGYTF. The CDR3 DNA follows: TGTGCCAGCAGCGATGGTAACTATGGCTACACCTTC. The full variable domain, completed using reference TRBV7-9 and TRBJ1-2, is DTGVSQNPRHKITKRGQNVTFRCDPISEHNRLYWYRQTLGQGPEFLTYFQNEAQLEKSRLLSDRFSAERPKGSFSTLEIQRTEQGDSAMYLCASSDGNYGYTFGSGTRLTVV.

The chain carries TRBV6-6 and TRBJ2-5, with D unclear. CDR1 is MNHNY, CDR2 SVGAGI, per germline (reference sequence). Deletions cut 4 bases from V and 5 bases from J, with 14 bases between. This CDR3 spans 14 amino acids. The CDR3 here is CASSSIQVGETQYF. CDR3 bases: TGTGCCAGCAGTTCCATCCAGGTTGGGGAGACCCAGTACTTC.

The chain links TRBV4-1 to TRBJ1-2; D is undetermined. Per the germline V gene, CDR1 is MGHRA and CDR2 is YSYEKL. This CDR3 has 18 residues. The V end was cut by 4 bases, the J end by 0 bases, with 21 bases between. CDR3 residues: CASSPGQWGTLTNYGYTF. The DNA for the CDR3 is TGCGCCAGCAGCCCCGGCCAGTGGGGTACTCTAACTAACTATGGCTACACCTTC.